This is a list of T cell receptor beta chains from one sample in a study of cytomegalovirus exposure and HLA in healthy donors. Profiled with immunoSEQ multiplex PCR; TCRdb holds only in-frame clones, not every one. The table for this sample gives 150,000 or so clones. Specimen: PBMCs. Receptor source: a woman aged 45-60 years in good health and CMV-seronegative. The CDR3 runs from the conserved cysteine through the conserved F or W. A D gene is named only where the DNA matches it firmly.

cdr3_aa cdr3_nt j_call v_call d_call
CASSSGQSYSNQPQHF TGTGCCAGCAGTTCCGGACAGTCTTATAGCAATCAGCCCCAGCATTTT TRBJ1-5 TRBV28 -
CASRTRRARGDTDTQYF TGTGCCAGCAGGACCCGACGAGCACGGGGAGACACAGATACGCAGTATTTT TRBJ2-3 TRBV5-6 -
CASSKYTGFDSPLHF TGTGCCAGTAGTAAATACACAGGTTTCGATTCACCCCTCCACTTT TRBJ1-6 TRBV19 -
CASSVGQLQETQYF TGTGCCAGCAGCGTAGGACAGCTCCAAGAGACCCAGTACTTC TRBJ2-5 TRBV9 -
CASSRQLRNQPQHF TGTGCCAGCAGCCGACAGTTAAGGAATCAGCCCCAGCATTTT TRBJ1-5 TRBV28 -
CASSRDSSRSPLHF TGTGCCAGCTCCCGGGACAGCAGCCGCTCACCCCTCCACTTT TRBJ1-6 TRBV18 TRBD1
CASSRDRNTGELFF TGTGCTAGCAGCCGGGACAGAAACACCGGGGAGCTGTTTTTT TRBJ2-2 TRBV7-7 TRBD1
CASSLTGSNQPQHF TGTGCCAGTAGTCTGACAGGTAGCAATCAGCCCCAGCATTTT TRBJ1-5 TRBV19 -
CASSPMTGEGDTEAFF TGTGCCAGCAGCCCCATGACAGGAGAGGGTGACACTGAAGCTTTCTTT TRBJ1-1 TRBV7-9 -
CAWSVGSGGDEAFF TGTGCCTGGAGTGTAGGGTCAGGAGGTGATGAAGCTTTCTTT TRBJ1-1 TRBV30 -
CASSLGAGGPFYNEQFF TGTGCCAGCAGCTTAGGAGCGGGAGGGCCCTTCTACAATGAGCAGTTCTTC TRBJ2-1 TRBV7-6 TRBD2
CASSSKRTGTEAFF TGTGCCAGCAGCTCTAAAAGGACTGGGACTGAAGCTTTCTTT TRBJ1-1 TRBV7-9 -
CASQSTGMQPQHF TGTGCCAGCCAAAGTACGGGGATGCAGCCCCAGCATTTT TRBJ1-5 TRBV2 -
CASSVGQGDYEQYF TGTGCCAGCAGCGTGGGACAGGGGGACTACGAGCAGTACTTC TRBJ2-7 TRBV9 TRBD1
CASSLTPGDEQYF TGCGCCAGCAGCCTGACTCCCGGCGACGAGCAGTACTTC TRBJ2-7 TRBV5-1 -
CASSGDTGFRQPQHF TGTGCCAGCAGCGGAGATACAGGATTTCGTCAGCCCCAGCATTTT TRBJ1-5 TRBV7-8 -
CASRADRDREKLFF TGTGCCAGCAGAGCGGACAGGGACAGGGAAAAACTGTTTTTT TRBJ1-4 TRBV2 TRBD1
CAISRQGYTEAFF TGTGCCATCAGTCGGCAGGGGTACACTGAAGCTTTCTTT TRBJ1-1 TRBV10-3 -
CAWSVSRPGEAFF TGTGCCTGGAGTGTAAGTCGACCAGGTGAAGCTTTCTTT TRBJ1-1 TRBV30 -
CAISAFGGEQFF TGTGCCATCAGTGCATTCGGGGGGGAGCAGTTCTTC TRBJ2-1 TRBV10-3 TRBD2
CASTRDYLADNEQFF TGTGCCAGCACCCGAGACTATCTAGCGGACAATGAGCAGTTCTTC TRBJ2-1 TRBV5-4 TRBD2
CASSSGTGEFF TGTGCCAGCAGCTCCGGGACAGGGGAGTTCTTC TRBJ2-1 TRBV7-6 TRBD1